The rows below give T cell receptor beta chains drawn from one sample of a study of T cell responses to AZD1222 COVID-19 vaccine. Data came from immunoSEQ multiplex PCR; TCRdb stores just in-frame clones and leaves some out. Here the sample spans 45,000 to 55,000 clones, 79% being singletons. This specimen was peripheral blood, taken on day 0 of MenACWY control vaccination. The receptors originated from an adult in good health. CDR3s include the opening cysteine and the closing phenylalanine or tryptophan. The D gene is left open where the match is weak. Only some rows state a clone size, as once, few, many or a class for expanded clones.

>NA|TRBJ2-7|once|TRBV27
CASSSSGLAGYSYEQYF
NA
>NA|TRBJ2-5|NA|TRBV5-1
CASSLEVPETQYF
TGCGCCAGCAGCTTGGAGGTGCCAGAGACCCAGTACTTC
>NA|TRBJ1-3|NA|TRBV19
CASSSQGNTIYF
TGTGCCAGTAGCTCTCAAGGAAACACCATATATTTT
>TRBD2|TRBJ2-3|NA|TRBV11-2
CASSLASRGGTDTQYF
TGTGCCAGCAGCTTAGCATCTCGGGGGGGCACAGATACGCAGTATTTT
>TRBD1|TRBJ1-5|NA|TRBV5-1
CASSLGTGNQPQHF
TGCGCCAGCAGCTTGGGGACAGGGAATCAGCCCCAGCATTTT
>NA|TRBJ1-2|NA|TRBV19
CASTNLPGLTNGYTF
TGTGCCAGTACCAATCTACCTGGACTAACCAATGGCTACACCTTC
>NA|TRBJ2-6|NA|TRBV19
CASSQFRTSSSGANVLTF
TGTGCCAGTAGTCAATTCAGGACTTCCAGCTCTGGGGCCAACGTCCTGACTTTC
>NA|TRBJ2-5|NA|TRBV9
CASSHREETQYF
TGTGCCAGCAGCCACAGGGAGGAGACCCAGTACTTC
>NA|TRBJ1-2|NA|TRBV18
CASSPADKFYYGYTF
TGTGCCAGCTCACCAGCAGACAAGTTTTACTATGGCTACACCTTC
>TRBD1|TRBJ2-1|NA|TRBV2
CASSPRGQNEQFF
TGTGCCAGCTCCCCGAGGGGACAGAATGAGCAGTTCTTC
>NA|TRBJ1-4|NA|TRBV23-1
CASSPTGGGYNEKLFF
TGCGCCAGCAGTCCCACCGGGGGGGGCTACAATGAAAAACTGTTTTTT
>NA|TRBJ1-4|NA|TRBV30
CAWSSGGELFF
TGTGCCTGGAGTTCAGGAGGGGAACTGTTTTTT
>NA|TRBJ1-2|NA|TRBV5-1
CASSPAMRGKGGYTF
TGCGCCAGCAGCCCCGCGATGAGGGGGAAGGGTGGCTACACCTTC
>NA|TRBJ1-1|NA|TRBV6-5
CASSYSILHSTEAFF
TGTGCCAGCAGTTACTCGATTCTTCATTCCACTGAAGCTTTCTTT
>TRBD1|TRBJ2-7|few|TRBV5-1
CASSWGTGYEQYF
TGCGCCAGCAGCTGGGGGACAGGCTACGAGCAGTACTTC
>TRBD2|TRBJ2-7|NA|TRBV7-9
CASMASGRAYEQYF
TGTGCCAGCATGGCTAGCGGGAGGGCCTACGAGCAGTACTTC
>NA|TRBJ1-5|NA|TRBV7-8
CASSAGKGQPQHF
TGTGCCAGCAGCGCCGGGAAAGGTCAGCCCCAGCATTTT
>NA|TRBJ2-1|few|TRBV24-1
CATSGRAGVGVEQFF
TGTGCCACCAGTGGAAGGGCAGGGGTCGGGGTTGAGCAGTTCTTC
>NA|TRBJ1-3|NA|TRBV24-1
CATMPGGGSTIYF
TGTGCCACCATGCCCGGGGGTGGTAGCACCATATATTTT
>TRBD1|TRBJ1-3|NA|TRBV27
CASSGTVGNTIYF
TGTGCCAGCAGCGGGACAGTAGGAAACACCATATATTTT
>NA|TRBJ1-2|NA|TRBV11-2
CASSLVWGKEYGYTF
TGTGCCAGCAGCTTAGTGTGGGGGAAGGAGTATGGCTACACCTTC
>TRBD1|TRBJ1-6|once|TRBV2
CASSEAGQGNSPLHF
TGTGCCAGCAGTGAAGCGGGACAGGGTAATTCACCCCTCCACTTT
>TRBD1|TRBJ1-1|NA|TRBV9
CASSVATGGPNTEAFF
TGTGCCAGCAGCGTAGCTACAGGGGGCCCGAACACTGAAGCTTTCTTT
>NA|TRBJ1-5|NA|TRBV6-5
CASSRYDSNQPQHF
TGTGCCAGCAGCCGTTACGATAGCAATCAGCCCCAGCATTTT
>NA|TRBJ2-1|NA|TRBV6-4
CASSVQGGPTFF
TGTGCCAGCAGTGTCCAGGGGGGACCCACATTCTTC
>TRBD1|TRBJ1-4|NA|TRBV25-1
CASRDRGSEKLFF
TGTGCCAGCAGAGACAGGGGGAGTGAAAAACTGTTTTTT
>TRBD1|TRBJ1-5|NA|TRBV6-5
CASLQGRVGQPQHF
TGTGCCAGTCTACAGGGGAGGGTCGGTCAGCCCCAGCATTTT
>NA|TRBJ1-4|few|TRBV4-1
CASSQVVFGVEKLFF
TGCGCCAGCAGCCAAGTCGTCTTCGGGGTTGAAAAACTGTTTTTT
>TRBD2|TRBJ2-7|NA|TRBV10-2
CASSVTGLAYEQYF
TGCGCCAGCAGTGTAACTGGACTAGCCTACGAGCAGTACTTC
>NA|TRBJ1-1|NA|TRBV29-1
CSVVSGAEAFF
TGCAGCGTTGTGAGCGGGGCTGAAGCTTTCTTT
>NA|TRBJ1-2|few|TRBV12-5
CASRGWFNYGYTF
TGTGCTAGCCGAGGGTGGTTCAACTATGGCTACACCTTC
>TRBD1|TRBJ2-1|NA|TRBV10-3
CAISESSLGGADEQFF
TGTGCCATCAGTGAGTCAAGCTTAGGGGGCGCGGATGAGCAGTTCTTC
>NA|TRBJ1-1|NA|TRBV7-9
CASSRSGTEAFF
TGTGCCAGCAGCCGTTCCGGGACTGAAGCTTTCTTT
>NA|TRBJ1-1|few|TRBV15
CATSRDQGSRVTEAFF
TGTGCCACCAGCAGAGACCAGGGGAGTCGGGTTACTGAAGCTTTCTTT
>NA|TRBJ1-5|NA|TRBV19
CASSIHKNRVDQPQHF
TGTGCCAGTAGTATTCATAAGAACAGGGTGGACCAGCCCCAGCATTTT
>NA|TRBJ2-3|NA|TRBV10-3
CATSWGADDTQYF
TGTGCCACCTCGTGGGGGGCGGACGATACGCAGTATTTT
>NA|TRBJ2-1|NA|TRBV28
CASRGPGPQRYNEQFF
TGTGCCAGCAGGGGGCCGGGACCCCAACGCTACAATGAGCAGTTCTTC
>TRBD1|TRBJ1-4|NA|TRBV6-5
CASSYTRGREKLFF
TGTGCCAGCAGTTACACCAGGGGGCGCGAAAAACTGTTTTTT
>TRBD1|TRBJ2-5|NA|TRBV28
CASKHGDRIQETQYF
TGTGCCAGTAAACACGGGGACAGGATCCAAGAGACCCAGTACTTC